Following are 18 T cell receptor beta chains from one sample sequenced in a study of Graves' ophthalmopathy and Graves' hyperthyroidism. Amplified TCR beta CDR3 regions were obtained using RNA transcripts as template. In the first round, RT-PCR was carried out with HTBI primers, and a multiplex PCR formed the second round. MiXCR, applied by TCRdb to the multiplex PCR reads, yields one record per CDR3 protein. The repertoire has about 700,000 distinct CDR3 sequences, 40% of them found once; the top ten carry around 40%. Sequenced material: peripheral blood. Every receptor here comes from an adult man with Graves' ophthalmopathy.

The V gene is TRBV2, the J gene TRBJ2-7; 7 bases line up with TRBD1. The CDR3 sequence is 16 residues long. Trimming removed 6 bases from V and 0 bases from J; junction bases left unmatched: 11. Germline V lookup: CDR1 SNHLY, CDR2 FYNNEI. Written as DNA, the CDR3 is TGTGCCAGCAGACGTCGACAGGGCCGGAGCTCCTACGAGCAGTACTTC. This gives the protein CASRRRQGRSSYEQYF.

As regards this clonotype: A far larger clone differs by one base, so this is likely a read error. This rearrangement joins TRBV25-1 to TRBJ1-2, with D uncertain. The V gene lost 2 bases and the J gene lost 0 bases, with 4 bases spanning the gap. CDR3 length equals 13 residues. Germline-derived CDR1 and CDR2 are MGHDK and SYGVNS. The CDR3 DNA reads TGTGCCAGCAGTGAAAGGGCTAACTATGGCTACACCTTC. The encoded protein is CASSERANYGYTF.

This clonotype was seen repeatedly, ten times or more. The chain has TRBV7-2 and TRBJ1-1; 7 bases are shared with TRBD1. This CDR3 comprises 17 residues. Per germline, CDR1 SGHTA and CDR2 FQGNSA. The trim removed 4 bases at V and 4 bases at J, leaving 15 bases unmatched. The CDR3 reads CASSWNHRGRLRTEAFF. The CDR3 nucleotides read TGTGCCAGCAGCTGGAATCACAGGGGAAGACTTCGCACTGAAGCTTTCTTT.

A single count supports this clonotype. The chain couples TRBV19 to TRBJ1-1; D not certain. The CDR3 totals 15 residues. V shed 3 bases and J shed 4 bases, with 15 bases lying between them. Per germline, CDR1 LNHDA and CDR2 SQIVND (reference sequence). In nucleotides, the CDR3 is TGTGCCAGTAGTATTTTTGTATCTTCGGGCACTGAAGCTTTCTTT. It codes for CASSIFVSSGTEAFF. Using reference TRBV19 and TRBJ1-1 for the parts outside the CDR3, the full variable domain is DGGITQSPKYLFRKEGQNVTLSCEQNLNHDAMYWYRQDPGQGLRLIYYSQIVNDFQKGDIAEGYSVSREKKESFPLTVTSAQKNPTAFYLCASSIFVSSGTEAFFGQGTRLTVV.

As to this clonotype: A much larger clone differs by one base, so this may be a read error. This chain joins TRBV11-2 and TRBJ1-5; D is undetermined. Germline assignment: CDR1 SGHAT and CDR2 FQNNGV. This CDR3 has 14 residues. The CDR3 sequence: CAGSLAADNQPQHF. The CDR3 DNA reads TGTGCCGGCAGCTTAGCGGCCGACAATCAGCCCCAGCATTTT.

This clonotype was seen ten or more times. The rearrangement uses TRBV6-5 and TRBJ2-5, with a weak D call TRBD1 (5 bases). Deletions cut 5 bases from V and 12 bases from J, with 25 bases between. This CDR3 is built from 15 residues. Germline V CDR1 and CDR2: MNHEY, SVGAGI. The chain's CDR3 is CASSEARTESTAKYF. In DNA form, the CDR3 reads TGTGCCAGCAGTGAAGCGCGAACTGAATCGACAGCGAAGTACTTC.

This chain uses TRBV4-1 with TRBJ2-5; 8 nucleotides match TRBD1. Germline assignment: CDR1 MGHRA and CDR2 YSYEKL. The CDR3 has 16 residues. V trimming: 4 bases; J trimming: 1 base; junction bases outside the gene matches: 8. The DNA for the CDR3 is TGCGCCAGCAGCCGGCAGGGGGCCATTTTCCAAGAGACCCAGTACTTC. This gives the protein CASSRQGAIFQETQYF.

The chain uses TRBV6-5 and TRBJ1-2, with 7 positions matching TRBD1. Trimming took 8 bases from V and 8 from J; bases not matched to a gene: 14. The CDR3 is made up of 14 amino acids. The germline gives CDR1 MNHEY, CDR2 SVGAGI. As DNA, the CDR3 is TGTGCCAGCGGGAAGGGACAGAATTTCGGCGGCTACACCTTC. The encoded protein is CASGKGQNFGGYTF.

There are many counts of this clonotype. V is TRBV7-2 and J is TRBJ2-7; D is uncertain. Germline V gene data show CDR1 as SGHTA and CDR2 as FQGNSA. There are 13 residues in the CDR3. The V end was cut by 3 bases, the J end by 4 bases, with 10 bases between. The CDR3 reads CASSLTMGYEQYF. In DNA form, the CDR3 reads TGTGCCAGCAGCTTGACAATGGGGTACGAGCAGTACTTC.

This clonotype was seen a few times. The V call is TRBV28, the J call TRBJ1-1, with D tentatively TRBD1 (5 bases). Germline assignment: CDR1 MDHEN and CDR2 SYDVKM. Trimming pared 6 bases from V and 3 bases from J, leaving 11 bases between. This CDR3 region has 13 residues. The CDR3 spells CASRYDRYTEAFF. The CDR3 DNA is TGTGCCAGCAGATACGACAGATACACTGAAGCTTTCTTT.

This clonotype was detected only once. One end of the junction fails to match germline, which may point to a read error. This rearrangement joins TRBV7-6 to TRBJ1-6; 7 nucleotides line up with TRBD1. The V gene's germline CDR1 is SGHVS and CDR2 FNYEAQ. This CDR3 region has 15 residues. Here the CDR3 DNA reads TGTGCCAGCAGCTTACCCGGGACAGAGAATTCACCCCTCCGCTTT. As protein: CASSLPGTENSPLRF.

There are a few counts of this clonotype. The chain recombines TRBV19 with TRBJ1-1; 10 bases match TRBD1. The CDR3 length is 16 residues. The trim removed 5 bases at V and 8 bases at J, leaving 14 bases unmatched. CDR1 and CDR2 (germline): LNHDA, SQIVND (reference sequence). CDR3 in amino acids: CASSQPDRGPRWEAFF. In nucleotides, the CDR3 is TGTGCCAGTAGTCAACCTGACAGGGGGCCCCGATGGGAAGCTTTCTTT.

As concerns this clonotype: This may be a read error: a much more frequent sequence differs by one nucleotide. The chain's CDR3 is CASSERTTEAFF. The DNA of the CDR3 is TGTGCCAGCAGTGAGAGGACCACTGAAGCTTTCTTT. The chain joins TRBV12-3 or TRBV12-4 to TRBJ1-1; D gene uncertain. The ends were cut back, 5 bases at V and 4 bases at J, with 8 bases in the middle. This CDR3 region has 12 residues.

This chain links TRBV7-9 with TRBJ2-5, with TRBD1 as a possible D gene (6 bases). CDR3 size: 13 residues. Germline assignment: CDR1 SEHNR and CDR2 FQNEAQ (reference sequence). V shed 5 bases and J shed 4 bases, with 11 bases lying between them. The CDR3 bases are TGTGCCAGCAGCCAACAGGGTCCAGAGACCCAGTACTTC. It codes for CASSQQGPETQYF.

This clonotype has only a few counts. The V call is TRBV20-1, the J call TRBJ1-1; no clear D. This CDR3 region has 13 residues. The ends were cut back, 2 bases at V and 3 bases at J, with 10 bases in the middle. Germline V lookup: CDR1 DFQATT, CDR2 SNEGSKA (reference sequence). The CDR3 protein is CSARPNRDTEAFF. The CDR3 DNA is TGCAGTGCTAGACCGAACCGGGACACTGAAGCTTTCTTT.

This clonotype was detected many times. The chain joins TRBV29-1 to TRBJ1-1; weak D call: TRBD1 (6 bases). Germline V gene sequence: CDR1 SQVTM, CDR2 ANQGSEA. V shed 8 bases and J shed 3 bases, with 19 bases lying between them. This CDR3 contains 14 residues. CDR3 loop: CSSRTFRGYTEAFF. DNA of the CDR3: TGCAGCTCTCGGACTTTCAGGGGTTACACTGAAGCTTTCTTT.

This clonotype was counted at least ten times. The chain employs TRBV2 and TRBJ2-2; the D gene is possibly TRBD2 (5 bases). Trimming stripped 6 bases from V and 6 bases from J, with 5 bases between. CDR1 SNHLY and CDR2 FYNNEI come from the germline V gene. The length of the CDR3 is 11 residues. The CDR3 here is CASRRAGELFF. DNA of the CDR3: TGTGCCAGCAGGCGGGCCGGGGAGCTGTTTTTT.

V usage is TRBV2 and J usage is TRBJ2-5, with TRBD2 identical over 12 bases. Trimming at V came to 5 bases and at J to 9 bases, leaving 7 bases not matched to a gene. In germline, CDR1 is SNHLY, CDR2 FYNNEI. CDR3 size: 14 residues. The CDR3 protein is CASSWTSGTSAQYF. The CDR3 region has the DNA TGTGCCAGCAGTTGGACTAGCGGGACTAGCGCCCAGTACTTC.